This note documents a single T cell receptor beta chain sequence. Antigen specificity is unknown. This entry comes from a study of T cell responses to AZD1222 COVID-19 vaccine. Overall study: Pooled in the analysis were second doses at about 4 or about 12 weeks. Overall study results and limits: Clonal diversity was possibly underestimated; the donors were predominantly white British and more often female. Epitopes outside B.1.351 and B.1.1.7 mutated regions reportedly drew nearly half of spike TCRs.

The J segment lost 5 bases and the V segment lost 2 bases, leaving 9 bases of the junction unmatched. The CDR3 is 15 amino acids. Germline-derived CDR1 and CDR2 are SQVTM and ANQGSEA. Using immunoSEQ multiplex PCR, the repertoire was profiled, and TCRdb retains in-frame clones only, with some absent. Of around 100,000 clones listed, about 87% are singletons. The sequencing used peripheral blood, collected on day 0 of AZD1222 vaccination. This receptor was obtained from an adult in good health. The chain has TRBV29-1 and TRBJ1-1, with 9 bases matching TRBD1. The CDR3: CSVENRDRVGTEAFF. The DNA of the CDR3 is TGCAGCGTTGAAAACCGGGACAGGGTTGGAACTGAAGCTTTCTTT.